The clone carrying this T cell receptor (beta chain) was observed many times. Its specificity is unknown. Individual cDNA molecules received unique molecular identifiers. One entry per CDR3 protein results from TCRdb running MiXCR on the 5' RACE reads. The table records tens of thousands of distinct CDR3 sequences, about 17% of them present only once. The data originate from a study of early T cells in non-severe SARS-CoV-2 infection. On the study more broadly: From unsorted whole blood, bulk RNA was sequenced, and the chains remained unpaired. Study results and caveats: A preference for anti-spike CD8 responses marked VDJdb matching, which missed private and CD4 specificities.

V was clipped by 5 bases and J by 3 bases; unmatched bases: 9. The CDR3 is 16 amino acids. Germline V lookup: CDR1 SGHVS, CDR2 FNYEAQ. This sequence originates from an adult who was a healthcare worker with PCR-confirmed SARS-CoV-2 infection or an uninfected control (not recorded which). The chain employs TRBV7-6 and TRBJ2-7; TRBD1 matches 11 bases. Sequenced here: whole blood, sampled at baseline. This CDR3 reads CASSPETGTGGYEQYF. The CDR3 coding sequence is TGTGCCAGCAGCCCAGAAACCGGGACAGGGGGCTACGAGCAGTACTTC.